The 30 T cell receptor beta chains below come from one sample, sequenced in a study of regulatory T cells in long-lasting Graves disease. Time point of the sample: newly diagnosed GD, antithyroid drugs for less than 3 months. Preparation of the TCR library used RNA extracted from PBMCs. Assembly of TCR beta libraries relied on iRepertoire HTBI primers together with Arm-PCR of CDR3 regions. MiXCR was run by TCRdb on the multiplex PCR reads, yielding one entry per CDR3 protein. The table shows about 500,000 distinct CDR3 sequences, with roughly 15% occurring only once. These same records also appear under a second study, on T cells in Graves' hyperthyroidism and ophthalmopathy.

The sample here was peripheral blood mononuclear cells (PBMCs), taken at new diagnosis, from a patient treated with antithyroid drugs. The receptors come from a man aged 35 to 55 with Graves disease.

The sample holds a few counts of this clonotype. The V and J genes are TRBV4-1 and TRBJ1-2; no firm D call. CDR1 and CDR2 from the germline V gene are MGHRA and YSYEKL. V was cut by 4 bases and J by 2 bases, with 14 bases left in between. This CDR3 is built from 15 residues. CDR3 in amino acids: CASSPHDAGNYGYTF. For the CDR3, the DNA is TGCGCCAGCAGCCCCCACGACGCAGGAAACTATGGCTACACCTTC.

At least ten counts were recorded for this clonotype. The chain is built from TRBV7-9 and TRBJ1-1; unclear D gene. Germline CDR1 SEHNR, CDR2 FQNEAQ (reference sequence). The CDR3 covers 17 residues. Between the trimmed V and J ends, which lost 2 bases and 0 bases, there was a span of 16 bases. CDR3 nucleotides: TGTGCCAGCAGCTTACCTCCTACTGATGTTTTGAACACTGAAGCTTTCTTT. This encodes CASSLPPTDVLNTEAFF.

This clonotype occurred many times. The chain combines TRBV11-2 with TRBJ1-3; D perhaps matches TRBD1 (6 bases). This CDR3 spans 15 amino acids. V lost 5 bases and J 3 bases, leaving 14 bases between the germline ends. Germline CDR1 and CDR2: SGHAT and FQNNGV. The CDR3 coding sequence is TGTGCCAGCAGCACGGGACATGGACGTGGAAACACCATATATTTT. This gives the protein CASSTGHGRGNTIYF. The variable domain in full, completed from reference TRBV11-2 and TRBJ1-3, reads EAGVAQSPRYKIIEKRQSVAFWCNPISGHATLYWYQQILGQGPKLLIQFQNNGVVDDSQLPKDRFSAERLKGVDSTLKIQPAKLEDSAVYLCASSTGHGRGNTIYFGEGSWLTVV.

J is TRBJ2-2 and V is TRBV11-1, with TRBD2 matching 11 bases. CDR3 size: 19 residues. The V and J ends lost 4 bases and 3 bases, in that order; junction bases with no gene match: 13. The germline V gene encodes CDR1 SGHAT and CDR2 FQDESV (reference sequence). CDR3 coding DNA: TGTGCCAGCAGCTACCGACTAGCGGGACTTGTTGGGGACACCGGGGAGCTGTTTTTT. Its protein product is CASSYRLAGLVGDTGELFF.

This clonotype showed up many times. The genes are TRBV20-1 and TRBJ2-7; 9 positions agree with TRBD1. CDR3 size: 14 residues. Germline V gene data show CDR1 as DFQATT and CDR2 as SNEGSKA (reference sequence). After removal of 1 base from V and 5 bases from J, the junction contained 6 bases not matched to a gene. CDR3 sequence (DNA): TGCAGTGCTAGAGTAGGGGACAGGGACCACGAGCAGTACTTC. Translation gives CSARVGDRDHEQYF.

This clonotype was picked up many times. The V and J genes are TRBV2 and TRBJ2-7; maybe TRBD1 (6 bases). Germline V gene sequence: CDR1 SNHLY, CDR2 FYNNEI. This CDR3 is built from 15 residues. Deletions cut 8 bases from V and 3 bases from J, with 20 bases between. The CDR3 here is CASAHRDTPLYEQYF. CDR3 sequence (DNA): TGTGCCAGCGCTCACCGGGACACACCACTCTACGAGCAGTACTTC.

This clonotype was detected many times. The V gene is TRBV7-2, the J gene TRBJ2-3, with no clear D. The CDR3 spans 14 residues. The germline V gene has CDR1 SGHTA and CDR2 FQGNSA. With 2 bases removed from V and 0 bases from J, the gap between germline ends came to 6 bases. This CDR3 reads CASSLFPSTDTQYF. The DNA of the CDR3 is TGTGCCAGCAGCTTATTCCCTAGCACAGATACGCAGTATTTT.

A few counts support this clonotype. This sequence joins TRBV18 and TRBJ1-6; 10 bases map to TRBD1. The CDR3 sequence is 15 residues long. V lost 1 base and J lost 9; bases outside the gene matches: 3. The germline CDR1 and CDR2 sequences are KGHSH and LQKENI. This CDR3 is CASSPQGQGTSPLHF. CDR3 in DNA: TGTGCCAGCTCACCACAGGGACAGGGGACTTCACCCCTCCACTTT.

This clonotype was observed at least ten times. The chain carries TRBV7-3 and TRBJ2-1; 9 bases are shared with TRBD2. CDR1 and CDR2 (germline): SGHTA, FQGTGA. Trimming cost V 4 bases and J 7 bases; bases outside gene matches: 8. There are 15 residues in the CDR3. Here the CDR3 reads CASSYGAGGSNEQFF. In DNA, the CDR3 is TGTGCCAGCAGCTACGGAGCGGGAGGATCAAATGAGCAGTTCTTC. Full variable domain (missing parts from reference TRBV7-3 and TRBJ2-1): GAGVSQTPSNKVTEKGKYVELRCDPISGHTALYWYRQSLGQGPEFLIYFQGTGAADDSGLPNDRFFAVRPEGSVSTLKIQRTERGDSAVYLCASSYGAGGSNEQFFGPGTRLTVL.

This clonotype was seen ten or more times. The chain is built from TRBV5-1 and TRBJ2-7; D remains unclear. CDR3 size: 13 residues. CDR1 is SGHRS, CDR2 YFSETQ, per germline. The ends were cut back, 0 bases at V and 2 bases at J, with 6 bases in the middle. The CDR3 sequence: CASSLELAYEQYF. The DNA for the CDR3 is TGCGCCAGCAGCTTGGAATTGGCCTACGAGCAGTACTTC.

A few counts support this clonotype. The CDR3 sequence is CASTFSGRHTGELFF. The CDR3 nucleotides read TGTGCCAGCACCTTTAGCGGGAGACACACCGGGGAGCTGTTTTTT. V gene TRBV12-3 or TRBV12-4 combines with J gene TRBJ2-2, with 9 bases identical to TRBD2. V lost 7 bases and J lost 3; bases outside the gene matches: 6. The CDR3 sequence is 15 residues long.

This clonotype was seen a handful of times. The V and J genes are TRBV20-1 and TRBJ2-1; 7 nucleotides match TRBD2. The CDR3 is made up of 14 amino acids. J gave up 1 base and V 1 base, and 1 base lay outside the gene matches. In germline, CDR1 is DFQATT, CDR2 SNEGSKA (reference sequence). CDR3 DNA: TGCAGTGCTAGAGTGCGGGAGTCCTACAATGAGCAGTTCTTC. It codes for CSARVRESYNEQFF.

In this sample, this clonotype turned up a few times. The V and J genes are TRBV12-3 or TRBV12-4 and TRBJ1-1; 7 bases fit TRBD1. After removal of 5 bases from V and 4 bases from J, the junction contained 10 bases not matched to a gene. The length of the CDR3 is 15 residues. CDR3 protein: CASSSNRGLITEAFF. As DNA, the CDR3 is TGTGCCAGCAGTAGCAACAGGGGACTGATCACTGAAGCTTTCTTT.

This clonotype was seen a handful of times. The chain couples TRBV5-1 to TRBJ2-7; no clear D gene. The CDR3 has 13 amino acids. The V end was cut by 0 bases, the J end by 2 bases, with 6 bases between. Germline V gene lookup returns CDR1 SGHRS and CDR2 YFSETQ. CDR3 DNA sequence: TGCGCCAGCAGCTTGGACTGGGCCTACGAGCAGTACTTC. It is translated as CASSLDWAYEQYF.

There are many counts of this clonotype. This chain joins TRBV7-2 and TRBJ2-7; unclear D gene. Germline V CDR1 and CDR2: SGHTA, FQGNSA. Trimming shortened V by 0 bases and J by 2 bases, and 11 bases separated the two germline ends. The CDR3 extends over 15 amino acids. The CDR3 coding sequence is TGTGCCAGCAGCTTAGCGAGTGAGAAACCCTACGAGCAGTACTTC. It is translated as CASSLASEKPYEQYF.

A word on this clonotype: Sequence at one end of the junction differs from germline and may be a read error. CDR3 protein: CASSRVFGQGTEAFF. The DNA of the CDR3 is TGCGCCAGTAGTAGGGTATTTGGACAGGGCACTGAAGCTTTCTTT. The chain carries TRBV19 and TRBJ1-1, with 8 bases that match TRBD1. The germline V gene has CDR1 LNHDA and CDR2 SQIVND (reference sequence). The CDR3 runs to 15 residues.

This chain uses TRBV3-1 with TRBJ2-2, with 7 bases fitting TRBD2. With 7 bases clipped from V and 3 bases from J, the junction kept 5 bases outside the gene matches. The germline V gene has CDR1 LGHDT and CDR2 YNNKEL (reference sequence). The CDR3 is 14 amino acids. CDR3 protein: CASNGLADTGELFF. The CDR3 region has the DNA TGTGCCAGCAATGGGCTAGCGGACACCGGGGAGCTGTTTTTT.

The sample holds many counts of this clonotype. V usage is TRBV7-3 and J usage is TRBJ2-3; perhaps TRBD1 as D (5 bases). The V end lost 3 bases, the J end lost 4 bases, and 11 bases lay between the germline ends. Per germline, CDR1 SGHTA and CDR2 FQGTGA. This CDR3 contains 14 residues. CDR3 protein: CASSFGRVPDTQYF. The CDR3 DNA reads TGTGCCAGCAGCTTCGGCAGGGTCCCAGATACGCAGTATTTT.

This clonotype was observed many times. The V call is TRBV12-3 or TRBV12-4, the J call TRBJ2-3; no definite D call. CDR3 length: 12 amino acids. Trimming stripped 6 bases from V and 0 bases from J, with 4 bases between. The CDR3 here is CASRISTDTQYF. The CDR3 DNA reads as TGTGCCAGCAGGATTAGCACAGATACGCAGTATTTT.

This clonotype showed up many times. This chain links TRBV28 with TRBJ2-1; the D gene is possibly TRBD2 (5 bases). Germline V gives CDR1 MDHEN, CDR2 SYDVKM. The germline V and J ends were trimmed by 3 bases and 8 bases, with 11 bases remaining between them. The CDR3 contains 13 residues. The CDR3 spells CASSFGFGDEQFF. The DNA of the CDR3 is TGTGCCAGCAGTTTCGGCTTCGGGGATGAGCAGTTCTTC.

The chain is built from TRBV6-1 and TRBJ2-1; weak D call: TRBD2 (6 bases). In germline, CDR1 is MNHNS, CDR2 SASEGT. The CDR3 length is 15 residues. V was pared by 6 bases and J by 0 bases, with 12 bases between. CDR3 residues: CASSLSSVSYNEQFF. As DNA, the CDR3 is TGTGCCAGCAGCCTTTCTAGCGTCTCCTACAATGAGCAGTTCTTC.

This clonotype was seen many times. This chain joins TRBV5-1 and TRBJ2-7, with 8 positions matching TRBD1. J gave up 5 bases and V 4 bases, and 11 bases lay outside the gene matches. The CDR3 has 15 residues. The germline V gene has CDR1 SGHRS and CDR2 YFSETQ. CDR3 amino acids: CASSLRTTGDHEQYF. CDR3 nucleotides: TGCGCCAGCAGCCTTAGAACGACAGGGGACCACGAGCAGTACTTC.

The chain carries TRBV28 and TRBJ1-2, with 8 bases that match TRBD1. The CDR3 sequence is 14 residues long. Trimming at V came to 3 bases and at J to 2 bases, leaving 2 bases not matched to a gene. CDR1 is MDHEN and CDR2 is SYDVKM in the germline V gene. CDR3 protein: CASSFGQGNYGYTF. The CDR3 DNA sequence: TGTGCCAGCAGTTTTGGACAGGGAAACTATGGCTACACCTTC.

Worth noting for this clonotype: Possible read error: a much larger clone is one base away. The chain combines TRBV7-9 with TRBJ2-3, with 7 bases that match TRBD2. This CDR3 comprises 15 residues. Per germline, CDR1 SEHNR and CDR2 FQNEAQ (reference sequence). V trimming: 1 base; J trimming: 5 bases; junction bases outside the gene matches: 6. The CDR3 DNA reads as TGTGCCAGCAGCTTAGAGGCGGGAGCATTAGATACGCAGTATTTT. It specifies CASSLEAGALDTQYF.

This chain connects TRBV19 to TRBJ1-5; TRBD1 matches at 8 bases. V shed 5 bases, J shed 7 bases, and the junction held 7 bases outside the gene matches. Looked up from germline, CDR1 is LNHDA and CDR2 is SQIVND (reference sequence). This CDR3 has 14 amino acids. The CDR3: CASSPDRVRQPQHF. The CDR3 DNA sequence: TGTGCCAGTAGTCCGGACAGGGTAAGACAGCCCCAGCATTTT.

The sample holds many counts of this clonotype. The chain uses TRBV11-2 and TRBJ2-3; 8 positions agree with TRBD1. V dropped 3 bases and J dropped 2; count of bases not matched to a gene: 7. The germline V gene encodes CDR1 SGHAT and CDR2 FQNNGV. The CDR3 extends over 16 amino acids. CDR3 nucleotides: TGTGCCAGCAGCTTTCGCGGGACAGGCTTCACAGATACGCAGTATTTT. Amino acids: CASSFRGTGFTDTQYF.

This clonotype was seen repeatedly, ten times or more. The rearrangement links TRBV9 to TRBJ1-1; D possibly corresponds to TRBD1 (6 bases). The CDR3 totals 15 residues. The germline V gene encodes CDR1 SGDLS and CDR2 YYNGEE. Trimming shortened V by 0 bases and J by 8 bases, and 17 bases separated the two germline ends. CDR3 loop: CASSVGGRQEQEAFF. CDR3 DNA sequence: TGTGCCAGCAGCGTAGGAGGCAGACAGGAACAAGAAGCTTTCTTT.

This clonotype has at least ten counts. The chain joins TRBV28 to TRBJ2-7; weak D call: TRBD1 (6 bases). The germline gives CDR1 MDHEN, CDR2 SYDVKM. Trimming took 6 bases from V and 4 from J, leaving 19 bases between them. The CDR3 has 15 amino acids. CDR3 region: CASSQGTANLYEQYF. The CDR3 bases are TGTGCCAGCAGCCAGGGGACGGCAAATTTATACGAGCAGTACTTC. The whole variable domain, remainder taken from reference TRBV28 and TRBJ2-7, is DVKVTQSSRYLVKRTGEKVFLECVQDMDHENMFWYRQDPGLGLRLIYFSYDVKMKEKGDIPEGYSVSREKKERFSLILESASTNQTSMYLCASSQGTANLYEQYFGPGTRLTVT.

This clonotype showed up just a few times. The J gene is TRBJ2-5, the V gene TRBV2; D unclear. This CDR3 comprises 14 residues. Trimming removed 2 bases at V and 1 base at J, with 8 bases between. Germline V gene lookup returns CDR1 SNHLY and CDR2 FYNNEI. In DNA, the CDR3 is TGTGCCAGCAGTGAACTTTCCAGCCAAGAGACCCAGTACTTC. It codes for CASSELSSQETQYF.

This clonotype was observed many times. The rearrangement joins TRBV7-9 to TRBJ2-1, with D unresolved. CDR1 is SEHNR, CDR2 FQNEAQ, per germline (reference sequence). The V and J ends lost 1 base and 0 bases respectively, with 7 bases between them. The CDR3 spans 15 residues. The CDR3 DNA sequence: TGTGCCAGCAGCTTAGTAGTTCCCTCCTACAATGAGCAGTTCTTC. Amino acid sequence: CASSLVVPSYNEQFF.